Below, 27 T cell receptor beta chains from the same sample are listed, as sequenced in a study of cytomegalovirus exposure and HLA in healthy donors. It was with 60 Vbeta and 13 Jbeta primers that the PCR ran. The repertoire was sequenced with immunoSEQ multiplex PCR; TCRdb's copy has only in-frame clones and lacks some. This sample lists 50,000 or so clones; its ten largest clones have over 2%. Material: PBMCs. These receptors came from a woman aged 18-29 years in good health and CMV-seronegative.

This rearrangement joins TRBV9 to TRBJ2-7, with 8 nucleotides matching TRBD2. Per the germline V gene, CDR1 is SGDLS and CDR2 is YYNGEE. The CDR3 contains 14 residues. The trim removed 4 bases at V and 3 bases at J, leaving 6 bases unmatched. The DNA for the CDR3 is TGTGCCAGCAGCCTGACTAGCGAAAACTACGAGCAGTACTTC. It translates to CASSLTSENYEQYF.

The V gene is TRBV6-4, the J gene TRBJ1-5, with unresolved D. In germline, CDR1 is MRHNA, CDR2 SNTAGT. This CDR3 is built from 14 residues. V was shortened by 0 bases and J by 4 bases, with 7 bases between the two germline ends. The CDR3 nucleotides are TGTGCCAGCAGTGACTCGCCCACAAATCAGCCCCAGCATTTT. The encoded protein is CASSDSPTNQPQHF.

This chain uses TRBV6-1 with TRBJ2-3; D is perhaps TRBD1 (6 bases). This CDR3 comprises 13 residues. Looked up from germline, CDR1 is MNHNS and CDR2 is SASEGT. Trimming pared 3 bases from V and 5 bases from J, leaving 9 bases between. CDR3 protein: CASSDHRVDTQYF. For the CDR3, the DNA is TGTGCCAGCAGTGACCACAGGGTAGATACGCAGTATTTT.

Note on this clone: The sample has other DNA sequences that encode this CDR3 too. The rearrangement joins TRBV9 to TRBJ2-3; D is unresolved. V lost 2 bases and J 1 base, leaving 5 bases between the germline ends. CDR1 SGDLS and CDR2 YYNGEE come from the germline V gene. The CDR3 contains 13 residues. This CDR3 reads CASSVRGTDTQYF. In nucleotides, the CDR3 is TGTGCCAGCAGCGTTCGGGGCACAGATACGCAGTATTTT.

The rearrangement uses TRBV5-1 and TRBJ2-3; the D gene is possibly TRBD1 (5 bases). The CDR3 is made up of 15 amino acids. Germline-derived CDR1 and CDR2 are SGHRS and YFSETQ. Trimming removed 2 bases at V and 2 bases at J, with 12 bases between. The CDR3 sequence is CASSFRAHYTDTQYF. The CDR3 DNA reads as TGCGCCAGCAGCTTCAGGGCGCATTACACAGATACGCAGTATTTT.

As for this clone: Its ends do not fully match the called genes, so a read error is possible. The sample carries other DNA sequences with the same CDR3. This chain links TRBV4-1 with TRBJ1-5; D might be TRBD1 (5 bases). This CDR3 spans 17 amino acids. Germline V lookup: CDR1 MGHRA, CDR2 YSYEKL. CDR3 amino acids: CASSQGVWGLKYQPQHF. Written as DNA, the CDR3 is TGCGCTAGCAGCCAAGGGGTGTGGGGCCTAAAGTATCAGCCCCAGCATTTT.

The CDR3 here is CSVEDKVRRDIQYF. Written as DNA, the CDR3 is TGCAGCGTTGAAGATAAGGTTCGGAGGGACATTCAGTACTTC. The rearrangement uses TRBV29-1 and TRBJ2-4; tentatively, D is TRBD2 (6 bases). The V end lost 0 bases, the J end lost 8 bases, and 14 bases lay between the germline ends. Germline V gives CDR1 SQVTM, CDR2 ANQGSEA. This CDR3 has 14 amino acids.

The CDR3: CASRRQQGDNQPQHF. The CDR3 region has the DNA TGTGCCAGTAGGAGACAACAGGGCGACAATCAGCCCCAGCATTTT. This rearrangement joins TRBV19 to TRBJ1-5; the D gene is possibly TRBD1 (6 bases). V lost 6 bases to trimming and J lost 3 bases, with 15 bases between them. The CDR3 is made up of 15 amino acids. Germline CDR1 reads LNHDA; CDR2 reads SQIVND (reference sequence).

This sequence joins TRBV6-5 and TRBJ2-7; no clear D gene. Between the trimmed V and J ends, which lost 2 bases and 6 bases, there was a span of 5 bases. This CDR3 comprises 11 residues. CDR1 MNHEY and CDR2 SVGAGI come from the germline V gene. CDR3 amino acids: CASSYVSEQYF. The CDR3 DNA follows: TGTGCCAGCAGTTACGTTAGCGAGCAGTACTTC.

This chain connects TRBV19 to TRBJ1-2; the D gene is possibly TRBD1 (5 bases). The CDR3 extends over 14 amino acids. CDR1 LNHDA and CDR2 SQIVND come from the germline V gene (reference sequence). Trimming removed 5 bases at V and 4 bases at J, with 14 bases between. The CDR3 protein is CASSVRRGVYGYTF. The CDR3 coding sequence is TGTGCCAGTAGTGTCCGGAGGGGAGTCTATGGCTACACCTTC.

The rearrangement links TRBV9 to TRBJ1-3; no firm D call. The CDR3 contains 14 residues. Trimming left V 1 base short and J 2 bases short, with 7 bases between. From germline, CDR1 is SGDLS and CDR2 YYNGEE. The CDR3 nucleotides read TGTGCCAGCAGCGTAACTCTAACTGGAAACACCATATATTTT. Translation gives CASSVTLTGNTIYF.

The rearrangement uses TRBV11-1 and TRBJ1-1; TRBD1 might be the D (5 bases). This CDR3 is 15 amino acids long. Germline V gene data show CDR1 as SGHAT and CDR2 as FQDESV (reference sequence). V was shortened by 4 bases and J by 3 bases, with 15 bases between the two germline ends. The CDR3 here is CASSSLFGGYTEAFF. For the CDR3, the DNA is TGTGCCAGCAGCTCCCTCTTCGGGGGGTACACTGAAGCTTTCTTT.

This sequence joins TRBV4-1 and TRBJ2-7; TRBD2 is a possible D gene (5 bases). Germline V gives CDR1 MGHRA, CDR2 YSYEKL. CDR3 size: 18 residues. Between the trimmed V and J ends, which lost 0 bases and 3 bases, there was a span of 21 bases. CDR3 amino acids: CASSQDGSRERVLYEQYF. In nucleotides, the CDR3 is TGCGCCAGCAGCCAAGATGGGTCTCGGGAAAGGGTCCTCTACGAGCAGTACTTC.

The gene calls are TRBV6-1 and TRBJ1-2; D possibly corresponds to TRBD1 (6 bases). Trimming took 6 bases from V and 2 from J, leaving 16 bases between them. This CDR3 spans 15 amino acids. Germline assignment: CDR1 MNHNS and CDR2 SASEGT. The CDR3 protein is CASSPNDRQNYGYTF. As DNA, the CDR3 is TGTGCCAGCAGCCCCAACGACAGGCAAAACTATGGCTACACCTTC.

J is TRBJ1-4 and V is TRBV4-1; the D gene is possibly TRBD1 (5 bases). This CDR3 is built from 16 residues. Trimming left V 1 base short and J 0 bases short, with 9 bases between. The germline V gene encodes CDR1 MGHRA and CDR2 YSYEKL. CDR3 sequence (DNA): TGCGCCAGCAGCCAAGGACAGAGTGCAACTAATGAAAAACTGTTTTTT. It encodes CASSQGQSATNEKLFF.

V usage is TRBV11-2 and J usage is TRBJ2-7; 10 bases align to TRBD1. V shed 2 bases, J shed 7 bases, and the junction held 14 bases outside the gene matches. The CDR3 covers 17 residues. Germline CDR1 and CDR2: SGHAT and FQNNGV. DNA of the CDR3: TGTGCCAGCAGCTTACGGTTTTACGAGACAGGGGGCCAGGAGCAGTACTTC. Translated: CASSLRFYETGGQEQYF.

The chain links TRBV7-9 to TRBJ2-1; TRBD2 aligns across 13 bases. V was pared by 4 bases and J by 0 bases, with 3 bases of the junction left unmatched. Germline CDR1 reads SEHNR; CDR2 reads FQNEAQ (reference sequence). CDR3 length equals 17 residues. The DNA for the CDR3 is TGTGCCAGCAGCTCGACTAGCGGGGGGAGCTCCTACAATGAGCAGTTCTTC. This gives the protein CASSSTSGGSSYNEQFF.

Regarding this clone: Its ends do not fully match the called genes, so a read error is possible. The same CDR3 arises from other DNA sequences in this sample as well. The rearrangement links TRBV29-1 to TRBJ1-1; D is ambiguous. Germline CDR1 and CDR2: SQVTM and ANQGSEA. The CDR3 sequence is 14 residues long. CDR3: CSVDVSATRAEAFF. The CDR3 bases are TGCAGCGTTGATGTGTCCGCCACGCGGGCTGAGGCTTTCTTT.

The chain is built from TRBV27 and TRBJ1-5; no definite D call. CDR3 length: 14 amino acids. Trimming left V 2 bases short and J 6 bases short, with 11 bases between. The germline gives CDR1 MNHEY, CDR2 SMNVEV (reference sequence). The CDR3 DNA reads TGTGCCAGCAGTTTAGTCGGTGGAGGTCAGCCCCAGCATTTT. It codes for CASSLVGGGQPQHF.

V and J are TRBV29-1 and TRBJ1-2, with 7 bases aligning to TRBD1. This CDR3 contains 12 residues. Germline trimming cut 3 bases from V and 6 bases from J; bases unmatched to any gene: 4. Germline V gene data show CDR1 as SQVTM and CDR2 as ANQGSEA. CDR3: CSVERGGNGYTF. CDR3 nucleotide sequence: TGCAGCGTTGAGAGAGGGGGCAATGGCTACACCTTC.

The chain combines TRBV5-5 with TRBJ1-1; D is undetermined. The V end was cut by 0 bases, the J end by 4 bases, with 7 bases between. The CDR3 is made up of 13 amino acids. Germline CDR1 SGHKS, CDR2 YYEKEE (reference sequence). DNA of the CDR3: TGTGCCAGCAGCTTGGGCAGTATCACTGAAGCTTTCTTT. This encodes CASSLGSITEAFF. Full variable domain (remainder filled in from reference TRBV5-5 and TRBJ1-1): DAGVTQSPTHLIKTRGQQVTLRCSPISGHKSVSWYQQVLGQGPQFIFQYYEKEERGRGNFPDRFSARQFPNYSSELNVNALLLGDSALYLCASSLGSITEAFFGQGTRLTVV.

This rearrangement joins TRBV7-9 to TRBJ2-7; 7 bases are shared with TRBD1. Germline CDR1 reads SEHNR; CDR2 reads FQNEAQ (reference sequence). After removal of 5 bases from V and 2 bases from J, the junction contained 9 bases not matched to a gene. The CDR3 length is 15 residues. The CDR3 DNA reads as TGTGCCAGCAGCATGGGGACAGCTTTAACCTACGAGCAGTACTTC. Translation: CASSMGTALTYEQYF.

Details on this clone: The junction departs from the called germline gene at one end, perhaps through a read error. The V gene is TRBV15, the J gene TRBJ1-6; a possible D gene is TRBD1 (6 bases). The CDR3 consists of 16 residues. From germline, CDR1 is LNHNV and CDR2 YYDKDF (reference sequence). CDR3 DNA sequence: TGTGCCACCAGCAGAGTGTTGGGACAAGGTAATTCACACCTCCACTTT. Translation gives CATSRVLGQGNSHLHF.

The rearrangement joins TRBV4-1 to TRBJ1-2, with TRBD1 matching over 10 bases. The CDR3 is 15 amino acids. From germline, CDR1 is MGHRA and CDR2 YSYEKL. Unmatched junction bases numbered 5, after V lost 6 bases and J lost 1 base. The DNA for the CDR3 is TGCGCCAGCAGGCCCTGGACAGGGGGTAACTATGGCTACACCTTC. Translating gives CASRPWTGGNYGYTF.

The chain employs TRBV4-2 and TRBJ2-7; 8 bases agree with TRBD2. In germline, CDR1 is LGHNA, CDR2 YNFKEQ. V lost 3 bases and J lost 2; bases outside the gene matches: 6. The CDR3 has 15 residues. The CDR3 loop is CASSQVAGSAYEQYF. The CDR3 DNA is TGTGCCAGCAGCCAGGTAGCGGGGAGCGCCTACGAGCAGTACTTC.

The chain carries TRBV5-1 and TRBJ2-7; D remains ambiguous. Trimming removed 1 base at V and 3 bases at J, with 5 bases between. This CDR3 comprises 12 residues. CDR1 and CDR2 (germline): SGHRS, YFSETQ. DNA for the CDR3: TGCGCCAGCAGCTTGAATCTCTACGAGCAGTACTTC. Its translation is CASSLNLYEQYF.

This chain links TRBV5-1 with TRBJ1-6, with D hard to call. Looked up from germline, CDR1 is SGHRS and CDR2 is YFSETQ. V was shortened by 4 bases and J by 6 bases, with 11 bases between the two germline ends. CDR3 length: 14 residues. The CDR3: CASSREGFNSPLHF. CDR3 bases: TGCGCCAGCAGCCGGGAAGGGTTTAATTCACCCCTCCACTTT. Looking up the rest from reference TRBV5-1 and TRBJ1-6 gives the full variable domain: KAGVTQTPRYLIKTRGQQVTLSCSPISGHRSVSWYQQTPGQGLQFLFEYFSETQRNKGNFPGRFSGRQFSNSRSEMNVSTLELGDSALYLCASSREGFNSPLHFGNGTRLTVT.